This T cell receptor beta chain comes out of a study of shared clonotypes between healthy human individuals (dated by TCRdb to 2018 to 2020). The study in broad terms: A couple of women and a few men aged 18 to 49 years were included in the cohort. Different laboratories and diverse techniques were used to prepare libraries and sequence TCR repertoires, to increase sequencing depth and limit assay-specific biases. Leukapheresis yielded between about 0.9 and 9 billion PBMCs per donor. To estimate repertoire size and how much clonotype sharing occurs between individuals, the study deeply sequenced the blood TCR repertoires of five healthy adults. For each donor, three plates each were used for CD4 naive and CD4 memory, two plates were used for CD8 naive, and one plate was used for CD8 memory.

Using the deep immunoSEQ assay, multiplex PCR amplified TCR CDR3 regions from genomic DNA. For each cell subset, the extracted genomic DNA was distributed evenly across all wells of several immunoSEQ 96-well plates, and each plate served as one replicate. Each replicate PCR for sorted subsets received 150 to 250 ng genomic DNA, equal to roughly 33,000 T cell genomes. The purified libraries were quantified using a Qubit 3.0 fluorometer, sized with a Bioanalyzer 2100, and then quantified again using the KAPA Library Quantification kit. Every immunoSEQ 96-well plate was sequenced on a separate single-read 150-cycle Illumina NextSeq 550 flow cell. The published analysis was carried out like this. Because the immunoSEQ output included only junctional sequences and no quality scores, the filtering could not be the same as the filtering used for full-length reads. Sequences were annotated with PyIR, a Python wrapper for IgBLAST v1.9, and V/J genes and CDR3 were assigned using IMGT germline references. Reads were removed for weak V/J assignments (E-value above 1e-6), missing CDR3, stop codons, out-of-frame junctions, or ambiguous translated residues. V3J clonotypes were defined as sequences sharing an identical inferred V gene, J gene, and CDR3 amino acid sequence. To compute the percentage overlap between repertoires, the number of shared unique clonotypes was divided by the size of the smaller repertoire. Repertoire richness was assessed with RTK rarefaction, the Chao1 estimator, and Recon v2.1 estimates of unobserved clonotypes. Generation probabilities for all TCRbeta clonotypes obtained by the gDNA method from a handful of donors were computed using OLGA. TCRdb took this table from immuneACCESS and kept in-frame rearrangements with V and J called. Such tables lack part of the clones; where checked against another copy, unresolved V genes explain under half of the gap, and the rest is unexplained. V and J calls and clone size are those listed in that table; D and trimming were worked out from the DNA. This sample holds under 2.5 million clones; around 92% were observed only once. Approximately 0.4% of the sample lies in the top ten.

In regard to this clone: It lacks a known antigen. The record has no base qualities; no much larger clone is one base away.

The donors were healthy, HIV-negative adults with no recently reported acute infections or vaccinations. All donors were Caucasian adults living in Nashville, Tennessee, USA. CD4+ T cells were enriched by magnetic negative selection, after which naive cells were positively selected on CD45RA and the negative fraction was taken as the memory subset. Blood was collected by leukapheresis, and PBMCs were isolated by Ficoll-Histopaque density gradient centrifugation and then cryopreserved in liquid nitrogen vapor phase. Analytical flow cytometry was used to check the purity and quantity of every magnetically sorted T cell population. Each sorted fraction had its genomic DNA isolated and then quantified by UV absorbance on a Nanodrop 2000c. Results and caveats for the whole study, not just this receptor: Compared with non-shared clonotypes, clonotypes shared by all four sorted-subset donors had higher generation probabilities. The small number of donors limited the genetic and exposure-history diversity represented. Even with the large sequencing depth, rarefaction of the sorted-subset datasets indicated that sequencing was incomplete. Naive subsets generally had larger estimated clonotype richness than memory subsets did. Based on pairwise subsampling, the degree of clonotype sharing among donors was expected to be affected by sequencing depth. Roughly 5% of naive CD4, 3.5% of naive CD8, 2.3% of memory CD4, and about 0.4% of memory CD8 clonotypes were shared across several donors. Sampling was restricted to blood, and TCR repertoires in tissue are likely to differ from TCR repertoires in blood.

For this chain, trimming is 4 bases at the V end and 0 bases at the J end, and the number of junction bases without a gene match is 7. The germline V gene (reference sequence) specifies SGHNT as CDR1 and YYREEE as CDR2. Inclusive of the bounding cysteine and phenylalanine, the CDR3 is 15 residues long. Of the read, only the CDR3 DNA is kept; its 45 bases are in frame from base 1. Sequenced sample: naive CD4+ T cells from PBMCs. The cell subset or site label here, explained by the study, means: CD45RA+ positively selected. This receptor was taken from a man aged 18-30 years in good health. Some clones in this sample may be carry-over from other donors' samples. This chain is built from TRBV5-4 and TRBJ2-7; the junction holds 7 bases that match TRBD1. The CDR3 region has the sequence CASSAYRDSSYEQYF. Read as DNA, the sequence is TGTGCCAGCAGCGCCTACCGGGACAGCTCCTACGAGCAGTACTTC.